Given below is one T cell receptor (beta chain) in context. The CDR3 sequence is 15 residues long. Trimming removed 3 bases from V and 1 base from J, with 13 bases in between. CDR1 and CDR2 (germline): SGHAT, FQNNGV. The sample is drawn from a study of identical twins. TCRdb reprocessed the 5' RACE reads via MiXCR and lists one record per CDR3 protein. The data hold 460,000 or so distinct CDR3 sequences, with 11% to 15% observed a single time. The sample also formed part of further work on yellow fever vaccine responses in identical twins.

The sample comprised CD4+ T cells sorted from blood. The source is a young woman in good health. V is TRBV11-2 and J is TRBJ2-7; weak D call: TRBD2 (5 bases). The CDR3 nucleotides are TGTGCCAGCAGCTTCTACGGAGGTGTGTCCTACGAGCAGTACTTC. This codes for CASSFYGGVSYEQYF.